This T cell receptor beta chain was retrieved from a study of CD8+ T cells in alopecia areata. Study-wide points: Relative to mice, TCR sharing across patients was less clear, a difference possibly HLA-related. Normal scalp showed lower clonality than lesional scalp, especially alopecia totalis/universalis.

The CDR3 has 14 amino acids. Per germline, CDR1 SGHDT and CDR2 YYEEEE. Trimming removed 1 base at V and 3 bases at J, with 8 bases between. RNA was extracted and reverse transcribed into cDNA as the sequencing template. Profiling relied on immunoSEQ multiplex PCR, and the TCRdb table lists in-frame clones only, not all of them. The sample includes roughly 250,000 clones, less than 80% of them seen just once. Samples from alopecia areata patients were lesional scalp punch biopsies and peripheral blood. Worth noting for this clone: Its antigen remains unknown.

This receptor was obtained from a human donor with alopecia areata. The specimen comprised CD4+ T cells sorted from blood, sampled at week 0. The rearrangement links TRBV5-6 to TRBJ1-5, with no clear D. As DNA, the CDR3 is TGTGCCAGCAGCTTGACAGCCATCAATCAGCCCCAGCATTTT. It translates to CASSLTAINQPQHF.